The present T cell receptor beta chain was sequenced within a study of early T cells in non-severe SARS-CoV-2 infection. About the research overall: Unsorted whole-blood RNA was sequenced in bulk, leaving chains unpaired. General study findings and limits: VDJdb-based annotation leaned toward anti-spike CD8 responses and missed private and CD4 specificities.

This clonotype occurred many times. The antigen is unknown. As part of library construction, unique molecular identifiers were attached to individual cDNA molecules. MiXCR, applied by TCRdb to the 5' RACE reads, yields one record per CDR3 protein. The table has 25,000 to 35,000 distinct CDR3 sequences, about 6.1% seen once; the top ten hold around 5.2%. The TCR originated in an adult who was a healthcare worker with PCR-confirmed SARS-CoV-2 infection or an uninfected control (not recorded which). Sequences were obtained from whole blood.

The CDR3 loop is CASSQDMAGVYNEQFF. The CDR3 DNA sequence: TGCGCCAGCAGCCAAGACATGGCAGGGGTCTACAATGAGCAGTTCTTC. The chain recombines TRBV4-3 with TRBJ2-1; D perhaps matches TRBD1 (6 bases). Per the germline V gene, CDR1 is LGHNA and CDR2 is YSLEER. CDR3 length equals 16 residues. V lost 0 bases, J lost 3 bases, and 12 bases lay in between.